The 24 T cell receptor beta chains in this list originate from one sample, sequenced in a study of regulatory T cells in long-lasting Graves disease. Time point given: persistent/refractory GD, antithyroid drugs over 5 years with positive TRAb. Extracted RNA from PBMCs served as the source of the TCR library. Construction of TCR beta libraries relied on iRepertoire HTBI primers and on Arm-PCR targeting CDR3 regions. TCRdb passed the multiplex PCR reads through MiXCR, listing each CDR3 protein once. The repertoire holds 700,000 or so distinct CDR3 sequences, with about 30% as singletons. The sequenced sample was peripheral blood mononuclear cells (PBMCs), obtained when the disease was refractory, from a patient treated with antithyroid drugs. Receptor source: a female donor with Graves disease.

This chain uses TRBV20-1 with TRBJ1-1; 12 bases are shared with TRBD1. CDR1 and CDR2 from the germline V gene are DFQATT and SNEGSKA (reference sequence). The CDR3 sequence is 14 residues long. V was pared by 0 bases and J by 6 bases, with 2 bases of the junction left unmatched. Here the CDR3 reads CSAREGTGGAEAFF. CDR3 sequence (DNA): TGCAGTGCTAGAGAAGGGACAGGGGGCGCTGAAGCTTTCTTT.

This clonotype was counted between two and nine times. The chain uses TRBV2 and TRBJ2-7; 12 nucleotides match TRBD2. The CDR3 covers 14 residues. The ends lost 7 bases at V and 3 bases at J; junction bases unmatched: 4. Germline V lookup: CDR1 SNHLY, CDR2 FYNNEI. The CDR3 loop reads CASMRTSGNYEQYF. The CDR3 region has the DNA TGTGCCAGCATGAGGACTAGCGGGAACTACGAGCAGTACTTC.

This clonotype has more than one count but fewer than ten. The V gene is TRBV7-9, the J gene TRBJ1-5; the match to TRBD1 covers 10 bases. In germline, CDR1 is SEHNR, CDR2 FQNEAQ (reference sequence). J lost 6 bases, V lost 5 bases, and 10 bases had no gene match. The CDR3 loop spans 16 amino acids. CDR3 sequence reads: CASSIGGQGHIQPQHF. For the CDR3, the DNA is TGTGCCAGCAGCATAGGGGGACAGGGGCACATTCAGCCCCAGCATTTT.

V is TRBV20-1 and J is TRBJ1-2; 8 bases match TRBD1. From germline, CDR1 is DFQATT and CDR2 SNEGSKA (reference sequence). V dropped 6 bases and J dropped 5; count of bases not matched to a gene: 8. This CDR3 is 13 amino acids long. CDR3: CSATGQEPYGYTF. CDR3 nucleotide sequence: TGCAGTGCAACGGGACAGGAACCTTATGGCTACACCTTC.

Many counts were recorded for this clonotype. This chain joins TRBV20-1 and TRBJ2-5, with 11 positions matching TRBD2. This CDR3 is built from 16 residues. The V gene end was trimmed by 0 bases and the J gene end by 4 bases; junction bases not matched to a gene: 7. CDR1 is DFQATT, CDR2 SNEGSKA, per germline (reference sequence). The CDR3: CSARDRGLAGGETQYF. The CDR3 coding sequence is TGCAGTGCTAGAGATCGGGGGCTAGCGGGGGGAGAGACCCAGTACTTC.

The chain combines TRBV19 with TRBJ1-4, with 9 bases aligning to TRBD1. Germline CDR1 reads LNHDA; CDR2 reads SQIVND (reference sequence). This CDR3 comprises 14 residues. V lost 3 bases and J lost 10; bases outside the gene matches: 6. CDR3 protein: CASSMTGGTGKLFF. DNA for the CDR3: TGTGCCAGTAGTATGACAGGGGGAACAGGAAAACTGTTTTTT.

The J gene is TRBJ1-3, the V gene TRBV20-1, with 10 bases lining up with TRBD1. The trim removed 3 bases at V and 1 base at J, leaving 12 bases unmatched. Germline V gives CDR1 DFQATT, CDR2 SNEGSKA (reference sequence). This CDR3 spans 18 amino acids. The CDR3, as DNA: TGCAGTGCTAGGGGACGGGACAGGGGATCCCCTTCTGGAAACACCATATATTTT. Its protein is CSARGRDRGSPSGNTIYF.

This chain connects TRBV29-1 to TRBJ1-3, with a tentative D call TRBD1 (5 bases). Germline V lookup: CDR1 SQVTM, CDR2 ANQGSEA. The length of the CDR3 is 15 residues. V gave up 7 bases and J gave up 4 bases, with 20 bases separating them. The CDR3 loop is CSASSHGGSGNTIYF. CDR3 nucleotides: TGCAGCGCTTCATCGCACGGGGGGTCAGGAAACACCATATATTTT.

This clonotype came up a few times. The J gene is TRBJ1-2, the V gene TRBV10-1, with D maybe TRBD1 (6 bases). The germline gives CDR1 WNHNN, CDR2 SYGVQD (reference sequence). The CDR3 contains 15 residues. Deletions cut 2 bases from V and 6 bases from J, with 16 bases between. CDR3 sequence: CASSENTQGPHGYTF. In DNA, the CDR3 is TGCGCCAGCAGTGAGAACACACAGGGACCGCATGGCTACACCTTC.

The V gene is TRBV28, the J gene TRBJ1-5; a possible D gene is TRBD1 (5 bases). The CDR3 is made up of 16 amino acids. Trimming pared 5 bases from V and 3 bases from J, leaving 17 bases between. Germline-derived CDR1 and CDR2 are MDHEN and SYDVKM. CDR3 amino acids: CASSNPGLIDNQPQHF. The CDR3 DNA reads TGTGCCAGCAGTAACCCAGGGCTAATTGACAATCAGCCCCAGCATTTT.

This clonotype was recorded a few times. The V and J genes are TRBV12-3 or TRBV12-4 and TRBJ2-2, with TRBD1 matching over 11 bases. Trimming took 6 bases from V and 0 from J; bases not matched to a gene: 3. CDR3 length: 16 residues. CDR3 DNA sequence: TGTGCCAGCAGAACGGGACAGGGGGCGAACACCGGGGAGCTGTTTTTT. It specifies CASRTGQGANTGELFF.

This clonotype was picked up many times. The chain joins TRBV7-3 to TRBJ1-1, with D perhaps TRBD1 (5 bases). Germline V gene lookup returns CDR1 SGHTA and CDR2 FQGTGA. The CDR3 length is 14 residues. V was clipped by 3 bases and J by 0 bases, with 8 bases between them. The CDR3 reads CASSLTVLNTEAFF. For the CDR3, the DNA is TGTGCCAGCAGCTTGACAGTTCTGAACACTGAAGCTTTCTTT.

This clonotype was counted ten times or more. The rearrangement links TRBV6-1 to TRBJ2-7; a weak D match, TRBD1 (7 bases). Germline loops: CDR1 MNHNS, CDR2 SASEGT. The V gene lost 6 bases and the J gene lost 2 bases, with 14 bases spanning the gap. This CDR3 is 14 amino acids long. The CDR3 nucleotides read TGTGCCAGCAGGCGACAGGGAGGCCCCTACGAGCAGTACTTC. It encodes CASRRQGGPYEQYF.

The sample holds a few counts of this clonotype. Sequence at one end of the junction differs from germline and may be a read error. The rearrangement links TRBV7-2 to TRBJ2-4, with D maybe TRBD2 (5 bases). Germline values: CDR1 SGHTA, CDR2 FQGNSA. The CDR3 covers 15 residues. The CDR3 DNA is TGTGCCAGCAGCTCCCAGGCCAGCGGAAAAAACATTCAGTACTTT. It codes for CASSSQASGKNIQYF.

This clonotype was observed at least ten times. The chain couples TRBV6-1 to TRBJ1-4, with 9 positions matching TRBD1. With 5 bases clipped from V and 7 bases from J, the junction kept 8 bases outside the gene matches. CDR1 and CDR2 from the germline V gene are MNHNS and SASEGT. This CDR3 contains 15 residues. The CDR3 region is CASSTPGQGGEKLFF. In DNA form, the CDR3 reads TGTGCCAGCAGTACACCGGGACAGGGCGGTGAAAAACTGTTTTTT.

This clonotype was seen many times. The J gene is TRBJ1-5, the V gene TRBV6-1; 7 nucleotides match TRBD1. V gave up 3 bases and J gave up 5 bases; unmatched junction bases: 1. The germline V gene encodes CDR1 MNHNS and CDR2 SASEGT. The length of the CDR3 is 13 residues. The DNA of the CDR3 is TGTGCCAGCAGTGAGACAGGGTATCAGCCCCAGCATTTT. Its protein is CASSETGYQPQHF.

The chain couples TRBV12-3 or TRBV12-4 to TRBJ2-7, with D possibly TRBD2 on 6 matching bases. This CDR3 spans 14 amino acids. Between the trimmed V and J ends, which lost 1 base and 2 bases, there was a span of 9 bases. CDR3 residues: CASSLGLVPYEQYF. CDR3 sequence (DNA): TGTGCCAGCAGTTTAGGACTAGTTCCCTACGAGCAGTACTTC.

This clonotype was counted at least ten times. The CDR3 loop is CATSRQGYYGYTF. The CDR3 DNA is TGTGCCACAAGCCGACAGGGATACTATGGCTACACCTTC. The genes are TRBV28 and TRBJ1-2; 7 bases agree with TRBD1. With 10 bases clipped from V and 3 bases from J, the junction kept 8 bases outside the gene matches. The CDR3 sequence is 13 residues long. Germline CDR1 is MDHEN and CDR2 is SYDVKM.

The chain is built from TRBV5-1 and TRBJ1-1; tentative D call: TRBD1 (6 bases). The CDR3 length is 16 residues. Germline V gene sequence: CDR1 SGHRS, CDR2 YFSETQ. Trimming stripped 2 bases from V and 5 bases from J, with 19 bases between. For the CDR3, the DNA is TGCGCCAGCAGCTTTGATCTTGGGGGGGCGAGAACTGAAGCTTTCTTT. Encoded protein: CASSFDLGGARTEAFF.

The gene calls are TRBV6-2 or TRBV6-3 and TRBJ1-5; D is unresolved. The CDR3 consists of 15 residues. The V gene lost 2 bases and the J gene lost 6 bases, with 14 bases spanning the gap. The germline gives CDR1 MNHEY, CDR2 SVGEGT. The CDR3 region is CASSYLPDAGQPQHF. The DNA of the CDR3 is TGTGCCAGCAGTTACCTCCCGGACGCGGGTCAGCCCCAGCATTTT.

The chain has TRBV20-1 and TRBJ2-5; 7 bases line up with TRBD2. Germline V lookup: CDR1 DFQATT, CDR2 SNEGSKA (reference sequence). This CDR3 has 15 amino acids. With 5 bases clipped from V and 2 bases from J, the junction kept 11 bases outside the gene matches. CDR3 region: CSAVGPGLRQETQYF. CDR3 in DNA: TGCAGTGCTGTAGGTCCGGGACTAAGACAAGAGACCCAGTACTTC.

This clonotype was picked up a small number of times. The genes are TRBV5-1 and TRBJ1-6; no clear D gene. CDR3 length equals 16 residues. V lost 0 bases, J lost 10 bases, and 17 bases lay in between. CDR1 is SGHRS and CDR2 is YFSETQ in the germline V gene. For the CDR3, the DNA is TGCGCCAGCAGCTTGGAACTTTCGGGCAGTGGCTCACCCCTCCACTTT. Encoded protein: CASSLELSGSGSPLHF. Filled out from reference TRBV5-1 and TRBJ1-6, the complete variable domain reads KAGVTQTPRYLIKTRGQQVTLSCSPISGHRSVSWYQQTPGQGLQFLFEYFSETQRNKGNFPGRFSGRQFSNSRSEMNVSTLELGDSALYLCASSLELSGSGSPLHFGNGTRLTVT.

This clonotype was picked up a small number of times. The chain joins TRBV7-9 to TRBJ2-1, with TRBD1 matching 8 bases. Per germline, CDR1 SEHNR and CDR2 FQNEAQ (reference sequence). This CDR3 contains 16 residues. J gave up 7 bases and V 0 bases, and 8 bases lay outside the gene matches. DNA for the CDR3: TGTGCCAGCAGCTTAGCGTTCAGGGGGCAGAGGAATGAGCAGTTCTTC. As protein: CASSLAFRGQRNEQFF.

This clonotype occurred many times. The V and J genes are TRBV2 and TRBJ1-5, with D unclear. CDR1 is SNHLY and CDR2 is FYNNEI in the germline V gene. The V gene lost 7 bases and the J gene lost 0 bases, with 4 bases spanning the gap. This CDR3 is built from 12 residues. CDR3 coding DNA: TGTGCCAGCAAACCTAGCAATCAGCCCCAGCATTTT. This gives the protein CASKPSNQPQHF. Complete variable domain (other parts from reference TRBV2 and TRBJ1-5): EPEVTQTPSHQVTQMGQEVILRCVPISNHLYFYWYRQILGQKVEFLVSFYNNEISEKSEIFDDQFSVERPDGSNFTLKIRSTKLEDSAMYFCASKPSNQPQHFGDGTRLSIL.